Here is one TCR beta chain with its context. As it was prepared, the TCRbeta library received unique molecular identifiers. From the PCR reads, TCRdb called clonotypes with MiXCR, one entry per CDR3 protein. The sample gives about 610,000 distinct CDR3 sequences, about 10% of which show up once; 3.5% to 5% is in the top ten. This sample stems from a study of T-cell reconstitution after alpha-beta-depleted transplantation in children. The TCR was taken from a human donor who donated a stem cell graft to a child with acute myeloid leukemia. The material sequenced was PBMCs from the stem cell graft donor, taken from the stem cell graft.

CDR3 sequence: CASSSGFSYNSPLHF. Written as DNA, the CDR3 is TGCGCCAGCAGCTCCGGGTTCTCCTATAATTCACCCCTCCACTTT. V usage is TRBV5-1 and J usage is TRBJ1-6; D is ambiguous. Germline CDR1 and CDR2: SGHRS and YFSETQ. The CDR3 has 15 amino acids. Trimming pared 3 bases from V and 0 bases from J, leaving 7 bases between.